This TCR beta chain was captured in a study of early T cells in non-severe SARS-CoV-2 infection (dated by TCRdb to the early 2020s). Broadly, across the study: TCR sequencing used bulk RNA from unsorted whole blood, so alpha and beta chains could not be paired. Results and caveats for the whole study, not just this receptor: VDJdb matching was skewed toward anti-spike CD8 responses and likely underestimated virus-specific expansions by missing private and CD4 specificities.

This was a case-control study nested in a cohort of healthcare workers in London, UK, who had nasopharyngeal swab PCR tests and blood samples taken every week. Between 23 and 31 March 2020, the week of the UK lockdown, healthcare workers were enrolled and then followed up weekly for as long as 16 weeks. The library relied on 5' RACE. TCRdb records NextSeq 500 as the sequencer. To correct for sequencing error and PCR bias, the TCR library protocol tagged individual cDNA molecules with unique molecular identifiers. Sequencing covered both TCR alpha and beta chains, and within each sample the abundances of alpha and beta sequences were tightly co-correlated. In the authors' own workflow: Decombinator V4 was used to perform V gene, J gene and CDR3 annotation of TCR sequences. Expanded TCRs were defined as changing significantly between any two time points under a Poisson model with p below 0.0001. TCR abundances were normalised to the total number of TCRs sequenced in each sample and reported as counts per million. MAIT TCRs were defined by TRAV1-2 paired with TRAJ12, TRAJ20 or TRAJ33, and iNKT TCRs by TRAV10 paired with TRAJ18. VDJdb, accessed on 1 November 2021, was searched for TCRs annotated for CMV, EBV and SARS-CoV-2, and TCRs annotated for more than one antigen were excluded. Through fastp at Q25 and MiXCR, TCRdb rebuilt clones from the public reads, retaining in-frame beta chains. Entries that share a CDR3 protein sequence are merged under the most common genes and DNA. The V and J calls and clone size come from TCRdb's table, not from the authors' own analysis. The sample table contains tens of thousands of distinct CDR3 sequences; only one count was recorded for about 16% of them. The ten largest make up 10% to 15% of the sample.

The germline V gene sets CDR1 to MDHEN and CDR2 to SYDVKM. The cysteine opens and the phenylalanine closes a CDR3 of 15 amino acids. The entry retains the CDR3 DNA only, 45 bases that are in frame from base 1. V ends up 5 bases short and J 4 bases short, with an unmatched junction base count of 7. This clonotype has a count of ten or more. What this receptor recognizes is not known. Base qualities are missing; no much larger clone stands one base away. The TCR originated in an adult who was a healthcare worker with PCR-confirmed SARS-CoV-2 infection or an uninfected control (not recorded which). The sample was whole blood. This receptor chain uses TRBV28 and TRBJ1-2, with 10 central nucleotides matching TRBD1. The CDR3 has the sequence CASSKGQGVTYGYTF. The DNA reads TGTGCCAGCAGTAAAGGACAGGGGGTCACCTATGGCTACACCTTC.